Following are 24 T cell receptor beta chains from one sample sequenced in a study of T cells in Graves' hyperthyroidism and ophthalmopathy. RNA transcripts were the template for amplifying TCR beta CDR3 regions. RT-PCR in the first round (using the HTBI primer set) targeted the TCR CDR3. Each CDR3 protein is one row after TCRdb ran MiXCR on the multiplex PCR reads. The sample yields hundreds of thousands of distinct CDR3 sequences, roughly 25% seen once. The sample was blood. These receptors all stem from a man aged 45-60 years with Graves' hyperthyroidism.

Of note for this clonotype: One base away lies a much larger clone, so this may be a sequencing read error. The V gene is TRBV20-1, the J gene TRBJ1-1; weak D call: TRBD1 (5 bases). This CDR3 region has 14 residues. CDR1 is DFQATT and CDR2 is SNEGSKA in the germline V gene (reference sequence). V lost 1 base and J 2 bases, leaving 11 bases between the germline ends. The CDR3 coding sequence is TGCAGTGCTAGAGCGAGAGGGGCCAACACTGAAGCTTTCTTT. Protein product: CSARARGANTEAFF.

The chain uses TRBV19 and TRBJ2-7; D may be TRBD2 (6 bases). The CDR3 has 15 residues. V was shortened by 6 bases and J by 3 bases, with 18 bases between the two germline ends. Germline V gene lookup returns CDR1 LNHDA and CDR2 SQIVND (reference sequence). The CDR3 here is CASSAGTGTRYEQYF. Here the CDR3 DNA reads TGTGCCAGTAGCGCCGGCACCGGGACTCGCTACGAGCAGTACTTC.

This chain connects TRBV5-1 to TRBJ2-3; D possibly corresponds to TRBD2 (6 bases). V was cut by 0 bases and J by 1 base, with 15 bases left in between. The V gene's germline CDR1 is SGHRS and CDR2 YFSETQ. The CDR3 has 17 residues. The CDR3 here is CASSLAWVAEGTDTQYF. The DNA for the CDR3 is TGCGCCAGCAGCTTGGCATGGGTAGCGGAAGGCACAGATACGCAGTATTTT.

This sequence joins TRBV27 and TRBJ2-2; no reliable D call. V gave up 5 bases and J gave up 0 bases, with 10 bases separating them. The CDR3 is 15 amino acids. Germline V gives CDR1 MNHEY, CDR2 SMNVEV (reference sequence). CDR3 sequence (DNA): TGTGCCAGCAGTGCTTTTAACACGAACACCGGGGAGCTGTTTTTT. It yields the protein CASSAFNTNTGELFF.

This clonotype was recorded only once. The chain carries TRBV7-2 and TRBJ2-5; TRBD1 is a possible D gene (7 bases). The germline V gene encodes CDR1 SGHTA and CDR2 FQGNSA. Trimming pared 5 bases from V and 2 bases from J, leaving 33 bases between. This CDR3 is built from 21 residues. CDR3 in DNA: TGTGCCAGCAGCCACAGGAATCCGGGACAGCTAGGACTAACCCAACAAGAGACCCAGTACTTC. Amino acid sequence: CASSHRNPGQLGLTQQETQYF.

The V gene is TRBV24-1, the J gene TRBJ1-3; D is possibly TRBD1 (5 bases). Trimming left V 4 bases short and J 8 bases short, with 8 bases between. Germline V gives CDR1 KGHDR, CDR2 SFDVKD. This CDR3 has 12 amino acids. CDR3 residues: CATSDPTDTIYF. The CDR3 nucleotides are TGTGCCACCAGTGACCCGACAGACACCATATATTTT.

This clonotype came up many times. The rearrangement joins TRBV3-1 to TRBJ1-1, with D possibly matching TRBD1 (5 bases). Trimming took off 5 bases at V and 7 bases at J, with 11 bases between the two ends. The length of the CDR3 is 12 residues. The germline V gene encodes CDR1 LGHDT and CDR2 YNNKEL (reference sequence). CDR3 DNA: TGTGCCAGCAGCGACGGGACGTATGAAGCTTTCTTT. Translated: CASSDGTYEAFF.

This clonotype has only a few counts. The gene calls are TRBV3-1 and TRBJ2-7; D uncertain. The germline V gene encodes CDR1 LGHDT and CDR2 YNNKEL (reference sequence). The V end lost 6 bases, the J end lost 2 bases, and 11 bases lay between the germline ends. This CDR3 has 13 residues. This CDR3 is CASSLNEAYEQYF. Written as DNA, the CDR3 is TGTGCCAGCAGTCTCAACGAGGCCTACGAGCAGTACTTC.

This clonotype appeared a few times. The rearrangement joins TRBV3-1 to TRBJ2-7, with TRBD2 matching 10 bases. The V segment lost 4 bases and the J segment 4 bases; nucleotides outside the gene matches: 7. CDR1 and CDR2 (germline): LGHDT, YNNKEL (reference sequence). This CDR3 spans 15 amino acids. The CDR3 nucleotides read TGTGCCAGCAGCCCCCGGGGTAGCGGGAGGTACGAGCAGTACTTC. Protein: CASSPRGSGRYEQYF.

The chain is built from TRBV11-2 and TRBJ2-2, with D perhaps assigned TRBD1 or TRBD2 (5 bases each). With 0 bases removed from V and 5 bases from J, the gap between germline ends came to 10 bases. This CDR3 has 15 residues. CDR1 and CDR2 (germline): SGHAT, FQNNGV. CDR3 nucleotides: TGTGCCAGCAGCTTAGACGGGGCAGAAACCGGGGAGCTGTTTTTT. The encoded protein is CASSLDGAETGELFF.

V is TRBV5-1 and J is TRBJ1-6; D not certain. V lost 0 bases and J lost 7, with 14 bases in between. CDR3 length: 16 residues. Germline V CDR1 and CDR2: SGHRS, YFSETQ. The CDR3 DNA is TGCGCCAGCAGCTTGGTGTTCGACGCTAGGAATTCACCCCTCCACTTT. Protein product: CASSLVFDARNSPLHF.

The rearrangement uses TRBV6-1 and TRBJ1-1, with D tentatively TRBD1 (5 bases). The CDR3 contains 13 residues. Germline V gene lookup returns CDR1 MNHNS and CDR2 SASEGT. Deletions cut 7 bases from V and 1 base from J, with 10 bases between. The chain's CDR3 is CASNPRANTEAFF. The DNA for the CDR3 is TGTGCCAGCAATCCCAGGGCGAACACTGAAGCTTTCTTT.

The table lists this clonotype with many counts. This chain links TRBV7-9 with TRBJ1-1; possible D gene TRBD1, 6 bases. This CDR3 is built from 15 residues. CDR1 SEHNR and CDR2 FQNEAQ come from the germline V gene (reference sequence). The V and J ends lost 3 bases and 3 bases respectively, with 14 bases between them. The CDR3 reads CASSLGGLGDTEAFF. CDR3 nucleotides: TGTGCCAGCAGCTTGGGGGGGCTAGGGGACACTGAAGCTTTCTTT.

This clonotype was recorded at least ten times. The V call is TRBV28, the J call TRBJ2-1; D unclear. This CDR3 region has 15 residues. CDR1 and CDR2 (germline): MDHEN, SYDVKM. Trimming pared 6 bases from V and 0 bases from J, leaving 12 bases between. In DNA, the CDR3 is TGTGCCAGCAGCCCTTACTTCAGCTCCTACAATGAGCAGTTCTTC. Translated, it gives CASSPYFSSYNEQFF.

This clonotype showed up many times. This CDR3 reads CASSILNVASDSYEQYF. Written as DNA, the CDR3 is TGTGCCAGCAGCATTCTAAATGTGGCTAGCGACTCCTACGAGCAGTACTTC. This rearrangement joins TRBV12-3 or TRBV12-4 to TRBJ2-7; D is perhaps TRBD2 (6 bases). V was shortened by 6 bases and J by 0 bases, with 21 bases between the two germline ends. This CDR3 is built from 17 residues.

For this clonotype: No conserved phenylalanine or tryptophan is present at the end of the CDR3, so a read error is the likely explanation. The chain recombines TRBV5-6 with TRBJ2-3; tentatively, D is TRBD1 or TRBD2 (6 bases each). The CDR3 covers 13 residues. Trimming cost V 7 bases and J 4 bases, with 13 bases left between them. From germline, CDR1 is SGHDT and CDR2 YYEEEE. In DNA form, the CDR3 reads TGTGCCAGCTGCCGGAGGGGGGCAGATACGCAGTATTCT. Translated, it gives CASCRRGADTQYS.

The chain links TRBV20-1 to TRBJ2-5; D is perhaps TRBD1 (6 bases). The end of the DNA aligns better with TRBJ2-1, so the J call may be wrong. The V gene's germline CDR1 is DFQATT and CDR2 SNEGSKA (reference sequence). This CDR3 region has 13 residues. Here the CDR3 DNA reads TGCAGTGCTAGCGTACAGGGCGGAGAGACCCAGTTCTTC. This translates into CSASVQGGETQFF.

The chain has TRBV20-1 and TRBJ2-7; 10 bases are a match to TRBD1. CDR1 and CDR2 from the germline V gene are DFQATT and SNEGSKA (reference sequence). The CDR3 spans 14 residues. The J segment lost 2 bases and the V segment lost 6 bases, leaving 7 bases of the junction unmatched. CDR3 DNA sequence: TGCAGTGCAGGGCGGGACAGGGGCCCCTACGAGCAGTACTTC. Translation: CSAGRDRGPYEQYF.

This chain uses TRBV20-1 with TRBJ2-2, with D maybe TRBD1 (5 bases). Trimming pared 6 bases from V and 3 bases from J, leaving 17 bases between. CDR1 is DFQATT, CDR2 SNEGSKA, per germline (reference sequence). The CDR3 extends over 15 amino acids. CDR3 coding DNA: TGCAGTGCCGCTGGCCTTAAAGGGGACACCGGGGAGCTGTTTTTT. Translating gives CSAAGLKGDTGELFF.

Many counts were recorded for this clonotype. The chain joins TRBV3-1 to TRBJ1-2; the D is unclear. This CDR3 is built from 14 residues. V lost 3 bases to trimming and J lost 0 bases, with 8 bases between them. Looked up from germline, CDR1 is LGHDT and CDR2 is YNNKEL (reference sequence). In nucleotides, the CDR3 is TGTGCCAGCAGCCAGTTCGCAGCTAACTATGGCTACACCTTC. Its translation: CASSQFAANYGYTF.

This clonotype was recorded many times. The chain links TRBV6-1 to TRBJ2-6, with 11 bases lining up with TRBD1. This CDR3 is 16 amino acids long. The germline V gene encodes CDR1 MNHNS and CDR2 SASEGT. Trimming at V came to 7 bases and at J to 4 bases, leaving 6 bases not matched to a gene. The CDR3 protein is CASNRDRGIGANVLTF. The CDR3 DNA reads TGTGCCAGCAACCGGGACAGGGGGATCGGGGCCAACGTCCTGACTTTC.

The gene calls are TRBV6-2 or TRBV6-3 and TRBJ1-6, with D perhaps matching TRBD1 (5 bases). The CDR3 runs to 14 residues. Trimming stripped 6 bases from V and 7 bases from J, with 13 bases between. Germline CDR1 and CDR2: MNHEY and SVGEGT. The CDR3 region is CASSRDSGNSPLHF. CDR3 DNA: TGTGCCAGCAGCCGGGACTCCGGGAATTCACCCCTCCACTTT.

This clonotype appeared many times. This chain uses TRBV12-3 or TRBV12-4 with TRBJ2-3; D is unresolved. This CDR3 contains 13 residues. Trimming cost V 4 bases and J 0 bases, with 5 bases left between them. The CDR3 DNA reads as TGTGCCAGCAGTTCTTCTAGCACAGATACGCAGTATTTT. Its protein product is CASSSSSTDTQYF.

Comment on this clonotype: This clone may be a read error of a much larger clone one base away. This rearrangement joins TRBV27 to TRBJ2-5, with D perhaps matching TRBD1 (5 bases). The V end was cut by 5 bases, the J end by 6 bases, with 22 bases between. Germline V lookup: CDR1 MNHEY, CDR2 SMNVEV (reference sequence). The CDR3 consists of 16 residues. CDR3 region: CASSPRQFRRQKTQYF. The CDR3 DNA follows: TGTGCCAGCAGTCCCCGACAGTTTCGAAGGCAAAAGACCCAGTACTTC.